These 24 T cell receptor beta chains originate from one sample sequenced in a study of beta chain features in type 1 diabetes. Sequenced material consisted of expressed TCRB transcripts (all of the isolated RNA was reverse transcribed). Produced via immunoSEQ multiplex PCR; TCRdb's table is partial and in-frame only. The sample yields under 950,000 clones, roughly 15% seen once. Sequencing was carried out using naive CD4+ T cells from blood. The receptor source for this set is a woman between 18 and 29 years old in good health.

The J gene is TRBJ1-4, the V gene TRBV6-5; no clear D. Trimming shortened V by 7 bases and J by 1 base, and 10 bases separated the two germline ends. The CDR3 runs to 14 residues. The germline gives CDR1 MNHEY, CDR2 SVGAGI. The CDR3 spells CASKKTETNEKLFF. The DNA of the CDR3 is TGTGCCAGCAAAAAAACCGAAACTAATGAAAAACTGTTTTTT.

This clone was counted a few times. The rearrangement joins TRBV7-2 to TRBJ1-1; D is perhaps TRBD1 (6 bases). The CDR3 has 14 residues. Germline CDR1 is SGHTA and CDR2 is FQGNSA. Trimming cost V 5 bases and J 0 bases, with 10 bases left between them. Here the CDR3 reads CASSAGQLNTEAFF. The CDR3 DNA reads TGTGCCAGCAGCGCGGGACAACTGAACACTGAAGCTTTCTTT. Full variable domain (outside the CDR3, taken from reference TRBV7-2 and TRBJ1-1): GAGVSQSPSNKVTEKGKDVELRCDPISGHTALYWYRQSLGQGLEFLIYFQGNSAPDKSGLPSDRFSAERTGGSVSTLTIQRTQQEDSAVYLCASSAGQLNTEAFFGQGTRLTVV.

The chain recombines TRBV12-5 with TRBJ2-1; D is possibly TRBD2 (5 bases). Germline V CDR1 and CDR2: LGHNT, FRNRAP. Trimming shortened V by 1 base and J by 6 bases, and 7 bases separated the two germline ends. The CDR3 extends over 13 amino acids. CDR3 bases: TGTGCTAGTGGTTTGGGGGGAGCCAATGAGCAGTTCTTC. Its protein is CASGLGGANEQFF.

This clone was detected a few times. The chain combines TRBV10-3 with TRBJ2-3; TRBD2 is a possible D gene (5 bases). The CDR3 length is 17 residues. The V end was cut by 4 bases, the J end by 7 bases, with 24 bases between. Germline-derived CDR1 and CDR2 are ENHRY and SYGVKD. CDR3 sequence: CAISAAGGSEIQYTQYF. The CDR3 nucleotides read TGTGCCATCAGTGCGGCGGGTGGATCTGAGATACAGTATACGCAGTATTTT.

This chain links TRBV18 with TRBJ2-1; 8 nucleotides align to TRBD2. This CDR3 contains 14 residues. The germline V gene encodes CDR1 KGHSH and CDR2 LQKENI. The V and J ends lost 8 bases and 6 bases, in that order; junction bases with no gene match: 9. CDR3 loop: CASRNTGTSNEQFF. CDR3 sequence (DNA): TGTGCCAGCCGCAATACCGGGACTAGCAATGAGCAGTTCTTC.

Only a few counts were recorded for this clone. The chain carries TRBV9 and TRBJ2-5, with 7 bases matching TRBD2. The trim removed 1 base at V and 5 bases at J, leaving 5 bases unmatched. The CDR3 sequence is 14 residues long. Germline assignment: CDR1 SGDLS and CDR2 YYNGEE. CDR3 in DNA: TGTGCCAGCAGCGTACAGTTCGGGGGGGAGACCCAGTACTTC. Its protein is CASSVQFGGETQYF. Supplemented by reference TRBV9 and TRBJ2-5, the full variable domain reads DSGVTQTPKHLITATGQRVTLRCSPRSGDLSVYWYQQSLDQGLQFLIQYYNGEERAKGNILERFSAQQFPDLHSELNLSSLELGDSALYFCASSVQFGGETQYFGPGTRLLVL.

This clone was seen more than once but under ten times. The chain uses TRBV6-6 and TRBJ2-5; D is perhaps TRBD2 (6 bases). With 5 bases removed from V and 3 bases from J, the gap between germline ends came to 10 bases. This CDR3 contains 13 residues. Germline V CDR1 and CDR2: MNHNY, SVGAGI (reference sequence). The CDR3 loop is CASSQTREETQYF. CDR3 DNA sequence: TGTGCCAGCAGTCAGACTAGAGAAGAGACCCAGTACTTC.

The chain recombines TRBV2 with TRBJ2-1, with D possibly matching TRBD1 (5 bases). The CDR3 has 14 residues. Trimming removed 7 bases at V and 2 bases at J, with 12 bases between. CDR1 is SNHLY, CDR2 FYNNEI, per germline. CDR3 loop: CASTATEAYNEQFF. DNA of the CDR3: TGTGCCAGCACCGCGACAGAGGCCTACAATGAGCAGTTCTTC.

This clone has just a few counts. The chain has TRBV6-1 and TRBJ2-3; 9 bases are shared with TRBD1. This CDR3 is 14 amino acids long. Losses at the gene ends were 7 bases for V and 8 bases for J; bases not matched to a gene: 10. Germline-derived CDR1 and CDR2 are MNHNS and SASEGT. CDR3 loop: CASKSGTGIGTQYF. The CDR3 bases are TGTGCCAGCAAATCAGGGACAGGGATCGGTACGCAGTATTTT.

This clone turned up a few times. The J gene is TRBJ1-5, the V gene TRBV9; TRBD1 agrees at 7 bases. This CDR3 contains 13 residues. The germline gives CDR1 SGDLS, CDR2 YYNGEE. Unmatched junction bases numbered 7, after V lost 6 bases and J lost 7 bases. Written as DNA, the CDR3 is TGTGCCAGCAAGACAGGGTCTAGGCAGCCCCAGCATTTT. Protein product: CASKTGSRQPQHF.

CDR3 in DNA: TGTGCCAGCAGCTTCGGCCCCAGGAGGTCCGGGGAGCTGTTTTTT. Translation: CASSFGPRRSGELFF. The chain has TRBV7-9 and TRBJ2-2; D is possibly TRBD2 (5 bases). The CDR3 is 15 amino acids. V was trimmed by 3 bases and J by 6 bases, leaving 14 bases between them. The germline V gene has CDR1 SEHNR and CDR2 FQNEAQ (reference sequence). The complete variable domain, with remaining parts taken from reference TRBV7-9 and TRBJ2-2, reads DTGVSQNPRHKITKRGQNVTFRCDPISEHNRLYWYRQTLGQGPEFLTYFQNEAQLEKSRLLSDRFSAERPKGSFSTLEIQRTEQGDSAMYLCASSFGPRRSGELFFGEGSRLTVL.

The chain links TRBV5-1 to TRBJ2-7, with TRBD1 identical over 10 bases. J gave up 6 bases and V 4 bases, and 10 bases lay outside the gene matches. The length of the CDR3 is 15 residues. The germline CDR1 and CDR2 sequences are SGHRS and YFSETQ. This CDR3 is CASSVGRDRGSEQYF. As DNA, the CDR3 is TGCGCCAGCAGCGTAGGTCGGGACAGGGGATCCGAGCAGTACTTC.

There are a few counts of this clone. The V and J genes are TRBV18 and TRBJ1-2; D might be TRBD1 (6 bases). V was pared by 3 bases and J by 8 bases, with 13 bases between. Germline CDR1 is KGHSH and CDR2 is LQKENI. This CDR3 comprises 13 residues. The CDR3 bases are TGTGCCAGCTCACCTTACAGGGAAGAAGGCTACACCTTC. Its protein is CASSPYREEGYTF.

This clone occurred a few times. The chain uses TRBV29-1 and TRBJ2-1, with TRBD1 as a possible D gene (5 bases). Germline V gene data show CDR1 as SQVTM and CDR2 as ANQGSEA. The CDR3 has 13 residues. The V end was cut by 7 bases, the J end by 2 bases, with 12 bases between. The DNA of the CDR3 is TGCAGCGCCGCTGACAGCACCTACAATGAGCAGTTCTTC. This gives the protein CSAADSTYNEQFF.

This clone was seen only once. The CDR3 region has the DNA TGTGCCAGCAGCCAGAGGACTAGCGGGAGGTCGGATACGCAGTATTTT. Its translation: CASSQRTSGRSDTQYF. J is TRBJ2-3 and V is TRBV7-6; 14 positions match TRBD2. Germline values: CDR1 SGHVS, CDR2 FNYEAQ. The CDR3 sequence is 16 residues long. Trimming took 5 bases from V and 6 from J; bases not matched to a gene: 7.

The sample holds a few counts of this clone. This chain uses TRBV15 with TRBJ1-2; TRBD1 agrees at 8 bases. V was clipped by 8 bases and J by 6 bases; unmatched bases: 8. Looked up from germline, CDR1 is LNHNV and CDR2 is YYDKDF (reference sequence). This CDR3 comprises 13 residues. The CDR3 nucleotides read TGTGCCACCGGGCAGGGGGCAGGGGATGGCTACACCTTC. Amino acid sequence: CATGQGAGDGYTF.

This clone has just a few counts. The J gene is TRBJ2-1, the V gene TRBV19, with 8 bases identical to TRBD2. Per the germline V gene, CDR1 is LNHDA and CDR2 is SQIVND (reference sequence). This CDR3 has 14 amino acids. After removal of 8 bases from V and 9 bases from J, the junction contained 12 bases not matched to a gene. The DNA for the CDR3 is TGTGCCAGTGCTGGAGGGACTAGGTCCCGTGAGCAGTTCTTC. This gives the protein CASAGGTRSREQFF.

The gene calls are TRBV2 and TRBJ2-4; D gene uncertain. This CDR3 region has 18 residues. Germline CDR1 and CDR2: SNHLY and FYNNEI. V gave up 2 bases and J gave up 1 base, with 18 bases separating them. The DNA of the CDR3 is TGTGCCAGCAGTGAACTTGTCGTTTTTGAGCATGCCAAAAACATTCAGTACTTC. Amino acid sequence: CASSELVVFEHAKNIQYF.

This clone was counted a few times. The rearrangement uses TRBV2 and TRBJ1-4; D might be TRBD1 (5 bases). The length of the CDR3 is 13 residues. CDR1 is SNHLY and CDR2 is FYNNEI in the germline V gene. V was shortened by 8 bases and J by 10 bases, with 17 bases between the two germline ends. This CDR3 is CASRLRPQGKLFF. DNA of the CDR3: TGTGCCAGCCGGTTAAGGCCCCAGGGAAAACTGTTTTTT.

The rearrangement links TRBV15 to TRBJ2-2; 13 bases are shared with TRBD2. The CDR3 totals 17 residues. CDR1 LNHNV and CDR2 YYDKDF come from the germline V gene (reference sequence). V shed 5 bases, J shed 9 bases, and the junction held 12 bases outside the gene matches. In DNA, the CDR3 is TGTGCCACCAGCCATGGTGGGACTAGCGGGAACAGGAGGGAGCTGTTTTTT. Translation: CATSHGGTSGNRRELFF.

The chain carries TRBV7-9 and TRBJ2-2; 9 bases align to TRBD1. V shed 4 bases, J shed 1 base, and the junction held 1 base outside the gene matches. CDR3 length equals 15 residues. Germline assignment: CDR1 SEHNR and CDR2 FQNEAQ (reference sequence). CDR3 nucleotides: TGTGCCAGCAGCTGGACAGGGGTGAACACCGGGGAGCTGTTTTTT. Its protein is CASSWTGVNTGELFF.

This clone was detected only a few times. The J gene is TRBJ1-1, the V gene TRBV6-6, with 7 bases lining up with TRBD1. Germline CDR1 and CDR2: MNHNY and SVGAGI (reference sequence). J was trimmed by 11 bases and V by 0 bases; bases with no gene match: 9. The CDR3 runs to 14 residues. CDR3 nucleotide sequence: TGTGCCAGCAGTTACTCGAGACAGGGTCCGGGGGCTTTCTTT. Its protein product is CASSYSRQGPGAFF.

The V gene is TRBV6-6, the J gene TRBJ2-3, with 8 bases that match TRBD2. The CDR3 loop spans 15 amino acids. V lost 6 bases to trimming and J lost 5 bases; unmatched junction nucleotides: 10. CDR1 is MNHNY and CDR2 is SVGAGI in the germline V gene (reference sequence). The CDR3 DNA reads as TGTGCCAGCAGGAACCAAGCGGGAGCGGGAGATACGCAGTATTTT. Residues: CASRNQAGAGDTQYF.

This clone was observed a few times. The CDR3 spells CASAKQAYSYNEQFF. The DNA of the CDR3 is TGTGCCAGTGCGAAACAGGCCTACTCCTACAATGAGCAGTTCTTC. The gene calls are TRBV19 and TRBJ2-1, with D perhaps matching TRBD1 (5 bases). There are 15 residues in the CDR3. The germline CDR1 and CDR2 sequences are LNHDA and SQIVND (reference sequence). V was shortened by 8 bases and J by 0 bases, with 14 bases between the two germline ends.